The present entry profiles one T cell receptor (beta chain) with its context. Its antigen target is currently unknown. The input lacks base qualities; no much larger clone sits a single base away. The entry originates in a study of beta chain features in type 1 diabetes (dated 2018 in TCRdb). For context, the study as a whole: Mean age, gender distribution, total cell number and subset yield were not different between patients and healthy donors. A total of approximately 100,000,000 sorted cells were examined across all samples, and the number of cells per subset was strongly correlated with RNA yield. The study compared TCRB repertoires of sorted circulating CD4+ T cell subsets between recently diagnosed type 1 diabetes patients and matched healthy donors. Naive and central memory subsets were obtained from all 28 donors, but regulatory and stem cell-like memory subsets were isolated from only 8 patients and roughly 8 healthy donors.

Points the paper makes about the study in general: Because cDNA was sequenced instead of genomic DNA, activated cells with high expression could be over-represented, although the groups did not differ in activation or CD3 levels. Naive, central memory and regulatory TCRB repertoires appeared more similar among patients than among healthy donors. In all four CD4+ subsets, TCRB CDR3 length was moderately but significantly shorter in type 1 diabetes patients. PCR might favor shorter templates, but patient and control samples were amplified and corrected together, so any skew would affect both groups equally. Fewer insertions and more nucleotide deletions at VDJ recombination sites were observed in patients with type 1 diabetes, implying thymic rearrangement abnormalities. Because small numbers of individuals were included in the HLA sub-analyses, any influence of HLA type on TCRB rearrangement was left unresolved.

The entire isolated RNA was reverse transcribed using the High Capacity cDNA Reverse Transcription Kit, and thus expressed TCRB transcripts were sequenced. Deep immunoSEQ sequencing was performed on naive, central memory and regulatory T cell samples, with an average of approximately 4 million total reads per sample. After sorted cells were lysed in RLT buffer, RNA was extracted with DNase-treated RNeasy Micro or Mini kits, with the choice depending on cell number. To prevent cross-contamination, every cell subset was processed on its own, while patient and healthy donor samples were processed together. The immunoSEQ multiplex PCR was used to amplify TCRB sequences from cDNA, yielding 87-bp fragments that span the CDR3 region. The amplicons were sequenced using the Illumina HiSeq platform. On the authors' methods: Synthetic template baselines were used to correct PCR bias computationally, reads within Hamming distance 2 were collapsed together, and singletons that could not be merged were discarded. By aligning reads against IMGT, V, D and J genes, CDR3 length, and insertions or deletions at six rearrangement sites were assigned. Within each subset, clonotype counts were normalized to sorted cell number, after which true diversity and Gini coefficients were computed with the tcR R package. The overlap coefficient, calculated on TCRB nucleotide sequences, was used to quantify repertoire sharing. Out-of-frame TCRB sequences from naive cells were analyzed to stand in for the pre-selection repertoire. The table comes from immuneACCESS by way of TCRdb, which keeps in-frame sequences with V and J called. Part of the clones is missing from these tables; in studies checked, under half for an unresolved V gene and the rest for unknown reasons. That table furnishes V, J and clone size, whereas the DNA furnished D and trimming. The sample contains about 230,000 clones, approximately 16% of them found a single time. The top ten clonotypes cover 0.065% to 0.1% of the sample.

A single peripheral blood draw of about 116 mL on average was collected from each donor into heparinised tubes. Naive, central memory, regulatory and stem cell-like memory CD4+ T cells were sorted on a BD FACSAria II using a panel including CD45RO, CCR7, CD25, CD127, CD95 and CD27. All sorted populations exceeded 98% purity. Right away, PBMCs were isolated by Lymphoprep density gradient centrifugation and were stained directly, with no culture step. Samples were stained and sorted in pairs, with one healthy donor and one patient per experiment, so that batch effects were minimized. V drops 0 bases and J drops 5 bases, leaving 11 bases in between. The germline V gene (reference sequence) yields MNHNY for CDR1 and SVGAGI for CDR2. The CDR3 runs 14 residues from the cysteine to the phenylalanine. Kept here is only the CDR3 DNA, which spans 42 bases and is read in frame from base 1.

The TCR was taken from a man aged 25-45 years with type 1 diabetes. This chain is built from TRBV6-6 and TRBJ2-7, with an unclear D gene assignment. The specimen was naive CD4+ T cells from blood. The cell subset or site label, as the study defines it: true naive CD4+ T cells. The CDR3 has the sequence CASSYSKTSDEQYF. The sequence in DNA is TGTGCCAGCAGTTACTCGAAAACTTCCGACGAGCAGTACTTC.